This T cell receptor beta chain is from a study of shared clonotypes between healthy human individuals. The CDR3 spans 16 residues. CDR1 and CDR2 from the germline V gene are LGHNA and YNFKEQ. V dropped 0 bases and J dropped 4 bases, with 15 bases sitting between them. Spread over ten immunoSEQ deep assay plates, unsorted PBMC DNA underwent sequencing. Authors' data handling: Quality scores were absent from the junction-only immunoSEQ sequences, so filtering differed. Sequencing used immunoSEQ multiplex PCR; TCRdb keeps in-frame clones, though not all of them. Clonal size and the V and J genes are those of that table, whereas D and trimming came from the DNA. The profile shows about 510,000 clones, 75% to 85% of them singletons.

The sequence derives from a woman in her forties in good health. Some clones in this sample may be carry-over from other donors' samples. This chain connects TRBV4-2 to TRBJ2-5, with D tentatively TRBD2 (6 bases). Sequenced input: PBMCs. The CDR3 spells CASSQEVGGVGETQYF. CDR3 coding DNA: TGTGCCAGCAGCCAAGAAGTGGGGGGAGTTGGAGAGACCCAGTACTTC.